This is a list of T cell receptor beta chains from one sample in a study of blood T cells in healthy people across ages. MiXCR was run by TCRdb on the 5' RACE reads, yielding one entry per CDR3 protein. Seen here are approximately 1,000,000 distinct CDR3 sequences, 35% to 45% observed once, and the top ten hold over 10%. The sequencing input was blood. The receptors originated from a man aged 18-30 years in good health. The conserved cysteine and the conserved F or W are not part of the CDR3 here. The order of the fields is CDR3 length, J gene, V gene, clone size, CDR3 protein. Rows give clone size only sometimes, using once, few, many, or a class for an expanded clone.

16	TRBJ2-3	TRBV4-3	few	ASNQAFPGQGNTDTQY
13	TRBJ1-2	TRBV5-5	.	ASSTTARGHYGYT
12	TRBJ2-3	TRBV2	few	ASSELRATDTQY
13	TRBJ2-5	TRBV27	.	ASSLSGSFIKTQY
11	TRBJ1-2	TRBV10-3	few	AISDGTVFGYT
14	TRBJ2-1	TRBV2	.	ASSEMITSGVNEQF
16	TRBJ1-5	TRBV10-3	.	AISETWTGGFPHQPQH
11	TRBJ1-2	TRBV12-3/TRBV12-4	few	ASRQQEFGGYT
12	TRBJ1-2	TRBV5-1	few	ASSLAGPTYGYT
11	TRBJ1-1	TRBV12-3/TRBV12-4	.	ASSRQGASEAF
11	TRBJ2-7	TRBV4-3	few	ASSQDRLDERY
13	TRBJ2-6	TRBV28	few	ASSEQGTGANVLT
11	TRBJ1-5	TRBV20-1	.	SAFDSYNQPQH
14	TRBJ1-6	TRBV14	.	ASSHWVGRENSPLH